This T cell receptor beta chain was captured by sequencing in a study of shared clonotypes between healthy human individuals (dated by TCRdb to 2020 to 2021). Regarding the complete study: The cohort included three men and a couple of women between 18 and 49 years of age. To increase sequencing depth and limit assay-specific biases, different laboratories used diverse techniques to prepare libraries and sequence TCR repertoires. To estimate repertoire size and how much clonotype sharing occurs between individuals, the study deeply sequenced the blood TCR repertoires of 5 or 6 healthy adults. Leukapheresis yielded between about 0.94 and 8.9 billion PBMCs per donor. For each donor, three plates each were used for CD4 naive and CD4 memory, two plates were used for CD8 naive, and one plate was used for CD8 memory.

CDR3 length: 15 amino acids, cysteine to phenylalanine. Only the CDR3 DNA stays, 45 bases, in frame from base 1. Cut back by 5 bases and 2 bases, the V and J ends lie 13 bases apart. In the germline V gene, CDR1 corresponds to SNHLY and CDR2 to FYNNEI. For the CD8 naive samples, CD45RO-negative cells were positively selected for CCR7, yielding a CD45RA+CCR7+ population from which TemRA cells were excluded. The donors were healthy, HIV-negative adults with no recently reported acute infections or vaccinations. All donors were Caucasian adults living in Nashville, Tennessee, USA. Blood was collected by leukapheresis, and PBMCs were isolated by Ficoll-Histopaque density gradient centrifugation and then cryopreserved in liquid nitrogen vapor phase. Purity and quantity of every magnetically sorted T cell population were checked by analytical flow cytometry. Genomic DNA was isolated from every sorted fraction and measured by UV absorbance on a Nanodrop 2000c.

Study-wide findings and limitations: Estimated clonotype richness was generally larger for naive than for memory subsets. Incomplete sequencing was indicated by rarefaction of sorted-subset datasets, despite the large sequencing depth. Compared with non-shared clonotypes, clonotypes shared by all four sorted-subset donors had higher generation probabilities. Pairwise subsampling led to the expectation that sequencing depth would affect the degree of clonotype sharing among donors. Because the study included a small number of donors, the genetic and exposure-history diversity represented was limited. Only blood was sampled, and tissue TCR repertoires likely differ from those in blood. Across a few donors, around 5% of naive CD4, 3% to 4% of naive CD8, about 2.3% of memory CD4, and under 0.45% of memory CD8 clonotypes were shared.

Regarding this clone: Its antigen is still unknown. Per-base quality was not reported, and no clone a single base away is much larger than it.

TCR CDR3 regions were amplified from genomic DNA by multiplex PCR using the deep immunoSEQ assay. Genomic DNA extracted from each cell subset was distributed evenly over all wells of several immunoSEQ 96-well plates, and each plate served as one replicate. For sorted subsets, approximately 190 ng genomic DNA, equal to tens of thousands of T cell genomes, was loaded into each replicate PCR. The purified libraries were quantified using a Qubit 3.0 fluorometer, sized with a Bioanalyzer 2100, and then quantified again using the KAPA Library Quantification kit. Every immunoSEQ 96-well plate was sequenced on a separate single-read 150-cycle Illumina NextSeq 550 flow cell. As for the authors' bioinformatics: Because only junctional sequences without quality scores were contained in the immunoSEQ output, filtering matching that applied to full-length reads could not be performed. Sequences were annotated with PyIR, a Python wrapper for IgBLAST v1.9, using IMGT germline references to assign V/J genes and CDR3. Reads were filtered out if the reads had weak V/J assignments (E-value above 1e-6), no CDR3, stop codons, out-of-frame junctions, or ambiguous translated residues. V3J clonotypes were defined as sequences sharing the same inferred V gene, J gene, and CDR3 amino acid sequence. Percentage overlap between repertoires was calculated by dividing the number of shared unique clonotypes by the size of the smaller repertoire. RTK rarefaction, the Chao1 estimator, and Recon v2.1 estimates of unobserved clonotypes were used to assess repertoire richness. Generation probabilities for all TCRbeta clonotypes obtained by the gDNA method from four donors were computed using OLGA. Imported from immuneACCESS, the table was reduced by TCRdb to in-frame sequences with V and J called. These copies leave out some clones; in studies compared against another copy, an unresolved V gene accounts for under half, and the cause of the remainder is not known. V, J and clone size reflect that table, while D and trimming were determined from the DNA. Present in this sample are roughly 590,000 clones, 95% of which were seen just once. The top ten clones comprise approximately 0.1% of the sample.

The sequencing sample was made of naive CD8+ T cells sorted from blood. The sample's cell subset or site label, decoded: CD45RA+CCR7+. Recombination linked TRBV2 to TRBJ1-5; the D segment could be TRBD1, given 5 matching bases. The receptor was derived from a woman in her twenties or thirties in good health. CDR3 sequence: CASSYRDWGNQPQHF. The DNA sequence follows: TGTGCCAGCAGTTACCGGGACTGGGGCAATCAGCCCCAGCATTTT. The reference TRBV2 and TRBJ1-5 proteins fill in what lies around the CDR3, so the full variable domain reads EPEVTQTPSHQVTQMGQEVILRCVPISNHLYFYWYRQILGQKVEFLVSFYNNEISEKSEIFDDQFSVERPDGSNFTLKIRSTKLEDSAMYFCASSYRDWGNQPQHFGDGTRLSIL.